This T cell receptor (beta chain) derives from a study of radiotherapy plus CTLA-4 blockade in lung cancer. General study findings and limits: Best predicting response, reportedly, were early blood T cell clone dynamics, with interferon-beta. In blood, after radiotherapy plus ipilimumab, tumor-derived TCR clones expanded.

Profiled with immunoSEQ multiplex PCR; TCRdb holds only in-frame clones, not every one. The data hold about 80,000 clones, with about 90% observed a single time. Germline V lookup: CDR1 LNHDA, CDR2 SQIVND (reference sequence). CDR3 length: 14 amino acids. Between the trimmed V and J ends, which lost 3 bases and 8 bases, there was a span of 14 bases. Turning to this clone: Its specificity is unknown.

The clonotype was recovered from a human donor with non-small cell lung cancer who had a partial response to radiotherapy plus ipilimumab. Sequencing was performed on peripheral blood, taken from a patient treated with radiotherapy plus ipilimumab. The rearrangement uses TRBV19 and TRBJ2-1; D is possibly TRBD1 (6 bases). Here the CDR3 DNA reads TGTGCCAGTAGTATGCAAAGGGGGTTCGATGAGCAGTTCTTC. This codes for CASSMQRGFDEQFF.